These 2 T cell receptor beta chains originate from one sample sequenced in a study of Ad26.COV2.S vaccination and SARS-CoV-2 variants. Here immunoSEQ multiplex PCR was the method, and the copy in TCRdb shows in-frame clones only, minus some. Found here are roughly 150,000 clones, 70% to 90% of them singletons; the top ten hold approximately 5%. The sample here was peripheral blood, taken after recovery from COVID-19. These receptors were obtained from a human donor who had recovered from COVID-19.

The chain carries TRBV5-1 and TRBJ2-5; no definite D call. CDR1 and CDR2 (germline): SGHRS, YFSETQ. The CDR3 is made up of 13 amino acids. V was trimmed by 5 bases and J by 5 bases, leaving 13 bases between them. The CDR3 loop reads CASRGCVKETQYF. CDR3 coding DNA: TGCGCCAGCAGGGGATGTGTAAAGGAGACCCAGTACTTC.

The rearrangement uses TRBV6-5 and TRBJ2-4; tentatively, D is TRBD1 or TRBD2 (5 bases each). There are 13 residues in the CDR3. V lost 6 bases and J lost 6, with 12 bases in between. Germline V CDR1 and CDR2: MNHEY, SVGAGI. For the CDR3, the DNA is TGTGCCAGCAGCGCCGGGACGGCAAACATTCAGTACTTC. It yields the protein CASSAGTANIQYF.